Sequencing of this T cell receptor (beta chain) was carried out in a study of control samples from healthy donors and cancer patients (dated by TCRdb to 2018 to 2020). On this clone itself: What antigen it recognizes has not been identified.

Library prep was done by the immunoSEQ multiplex PCR assay. The table comes from immuneACCESS by way of TCRdb, which keeps in-frame sequences with V and J called. Part of the clones is missing from these tables; in studies checked, under half for an unresolved V gene and the rest for unknown reasons. This sample's table contains some 180,000 clones. The ten largest clonotypes hold 2% to 2.5% of the sample. For CDR1 and CDR2, the germline V gene lists KGHSH and LQKENI. Including the terminal cysteine and phenylalanine, the CDR3 comprises 14 residues. Only the CDR3 region is kept as DNA, spanning 42 bases read in frame from base 1. The trim is 4 bases for V and 3 bases for J, with a gap of 12 bases between the germline ends.

Material for sequencing was blood. The sequence derives from a woman aged 25 to 45 in good health. The chain joins TRBV18 to TRBJ2-5; no D gene is confidently identified. The nucleotide sequence reads as follows: TGTGCCAGCTCACAGTACGGCAAGGAAGAGACCCAGTACTTC. It codes for CASSQYGKEETQYF.